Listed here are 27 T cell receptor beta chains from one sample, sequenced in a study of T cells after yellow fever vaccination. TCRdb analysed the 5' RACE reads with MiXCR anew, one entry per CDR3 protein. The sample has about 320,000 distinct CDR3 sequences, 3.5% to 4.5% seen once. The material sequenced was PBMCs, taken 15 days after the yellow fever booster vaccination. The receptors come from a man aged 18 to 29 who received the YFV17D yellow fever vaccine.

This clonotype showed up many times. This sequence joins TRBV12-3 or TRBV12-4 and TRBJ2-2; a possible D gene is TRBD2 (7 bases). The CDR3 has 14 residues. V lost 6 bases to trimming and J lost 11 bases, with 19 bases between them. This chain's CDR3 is CASSPEGGPRELFF. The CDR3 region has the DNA TGTGCCAGCAGCCCTGAGGGGGGGCCGAGAGAGCTGTTTTTT.

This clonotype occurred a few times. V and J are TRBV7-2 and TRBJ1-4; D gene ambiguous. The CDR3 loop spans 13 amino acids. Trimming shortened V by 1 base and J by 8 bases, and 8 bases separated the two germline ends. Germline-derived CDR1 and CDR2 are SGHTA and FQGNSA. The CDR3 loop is CASSLVGREKLFF. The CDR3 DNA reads TGTGCCAGCAGCTTAGTCGGGCGGGAAAAACTGTTTTTT. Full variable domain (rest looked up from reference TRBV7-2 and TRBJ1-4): GAGVSQSPSNKVTEKGKDVELRCDPISGHTALYWYRQSLGQGLEFLIYFQGNSAPDKSGLPSDRFSAERTGGSVSTLTIQRTQQEDSAVYLCASSLVGREKLFFGSGTQLSVL.

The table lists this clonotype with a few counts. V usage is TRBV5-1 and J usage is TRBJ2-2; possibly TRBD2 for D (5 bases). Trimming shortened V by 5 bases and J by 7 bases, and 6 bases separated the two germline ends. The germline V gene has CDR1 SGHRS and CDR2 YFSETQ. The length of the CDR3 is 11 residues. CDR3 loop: CASRRGGELFF. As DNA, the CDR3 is TGCGCCAGCAGACGGGGCGGGGAGCTGTTTTTT.

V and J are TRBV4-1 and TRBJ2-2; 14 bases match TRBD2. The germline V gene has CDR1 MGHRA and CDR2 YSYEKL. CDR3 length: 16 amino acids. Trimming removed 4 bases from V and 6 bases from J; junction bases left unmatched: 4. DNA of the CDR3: TGCGCCAGCAGCCGAGGACTAGCGGGGGGCCCCGGGGAGCTGTTTTTT. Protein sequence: CASSRGLAGGPGELFF.

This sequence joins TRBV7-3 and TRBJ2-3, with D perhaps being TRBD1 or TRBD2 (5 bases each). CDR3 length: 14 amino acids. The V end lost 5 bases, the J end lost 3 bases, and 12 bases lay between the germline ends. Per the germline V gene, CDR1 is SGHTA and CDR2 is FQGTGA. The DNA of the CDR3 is TGTGCCAGCAGCCCGACAGAGGGAACAGATACGCAGTATTTT. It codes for CASSPTEGTDTQYF.

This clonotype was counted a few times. For the CDR3, the DNA is TGTGCCAGCACAGGGGCCCTGGACGAGCAGTACGTC. It codes for CASTGALDEQYV. This chain joins TRBV2 and TRBJ2-7; TRBD1 might be the D (6 bases). The CDR3 totals 12 residues. Germline V gene data show CDR1 as SNHLY and CDR2 as FYNNEI. V gave up 7 bases and J gave up 5 bases, with 12 bases separating them.

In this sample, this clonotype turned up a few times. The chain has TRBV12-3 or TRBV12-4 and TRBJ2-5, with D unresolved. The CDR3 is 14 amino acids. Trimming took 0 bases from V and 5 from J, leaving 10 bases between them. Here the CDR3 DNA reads TGTGCCAGCAGTTTAGCGGGGTTGATGGAGACCCAGTACTTC. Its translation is CASSLAGLMETQYF.

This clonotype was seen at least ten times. This chain's CDR3 is CASSQAMVEAEQFF. The CDR3 bases are TGCGCCAGCAGCCAAGCTATGGTAGAGGCTGAGCAGTTCTTC. The rearrangement uses TRBV4-1 and TRBJ2-1; D is unclear. The CDR3 is made up of 14 amino acids. CDR1 is MGHRA and CDR2 is YSYEKL in the germline V gene. The V and J ends lost 1 base and 9 bases respectively, with 13 bases between them.

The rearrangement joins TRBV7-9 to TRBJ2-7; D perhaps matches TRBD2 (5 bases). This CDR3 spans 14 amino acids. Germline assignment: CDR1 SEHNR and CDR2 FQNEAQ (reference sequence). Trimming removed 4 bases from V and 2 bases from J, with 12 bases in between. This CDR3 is CASSYSDGTYEQYV. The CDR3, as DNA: TGTGCCAGCAGCTACAGCGACGGGACCTACGAGCAGTACGTC.

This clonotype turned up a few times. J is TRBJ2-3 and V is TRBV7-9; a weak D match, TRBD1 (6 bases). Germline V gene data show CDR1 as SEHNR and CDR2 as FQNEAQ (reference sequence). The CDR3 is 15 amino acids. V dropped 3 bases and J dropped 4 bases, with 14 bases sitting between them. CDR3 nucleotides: TGTGCCAGCAGCTTCCTGGGGGCGGGTGCAGATACGCAGTATTTT. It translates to CASSFLGAGADTQYF.

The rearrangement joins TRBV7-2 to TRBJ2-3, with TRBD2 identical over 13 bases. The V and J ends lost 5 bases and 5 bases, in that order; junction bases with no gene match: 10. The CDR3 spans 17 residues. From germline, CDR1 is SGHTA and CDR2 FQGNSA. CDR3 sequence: CASSQRLAGGRGDTQYF. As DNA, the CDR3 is TGTGCCAGCAGCCAACGACTAGCGGGGGGACGTGGAGATACGCAGTATTTT. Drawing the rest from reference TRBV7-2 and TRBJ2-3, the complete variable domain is GAGVSQSPSNKVTEKGKDVELRCDPISGHTALYWYRQSLGQGLEFLIYFQGNSAPDKSGLPSDRFSAERTGGSVSTLTIQRTQQEDSAVYLCASSQRLAGGRGDTQYFGPGTRLTVL.

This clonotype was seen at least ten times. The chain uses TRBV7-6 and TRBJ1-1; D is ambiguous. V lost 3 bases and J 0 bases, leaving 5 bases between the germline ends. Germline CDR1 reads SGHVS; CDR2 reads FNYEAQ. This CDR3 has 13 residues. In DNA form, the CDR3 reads TGTGCCAGCAGCTTTTTGATGAACACTGAAGCTTTCTTT. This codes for CASSFLMNTEAFF.

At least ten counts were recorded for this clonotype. The CDR3 region has the DNA TGTGCCAGCAGTCCGTTCGGGGGGGCCTCGTCCTACGAGCAGTACGTC. It codes for CASSPFGGASSYEQYV. J is TRBJ2-7 and V is TRBV27; 8 bases align to TRBD2. V lost 5 bases, J lost 1 base, and 10 bases stayed unmatched. The germline CDR1 and CDR2 sequences are MNHEY and SMNVEV (reference sequence). CDR3 size: 16 residues.

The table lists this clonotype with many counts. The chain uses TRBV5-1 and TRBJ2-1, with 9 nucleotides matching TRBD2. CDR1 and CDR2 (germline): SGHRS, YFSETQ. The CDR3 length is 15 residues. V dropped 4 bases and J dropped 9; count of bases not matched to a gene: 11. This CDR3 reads CASSELTSGAFEQFF. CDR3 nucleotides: TGCGCCAGCAGCGAATTGACTAGCGGTGCTTTTGAGCAGTTCTTC.

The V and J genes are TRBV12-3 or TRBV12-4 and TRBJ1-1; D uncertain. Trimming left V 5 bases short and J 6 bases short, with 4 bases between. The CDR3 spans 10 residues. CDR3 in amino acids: CASSVSEAFF. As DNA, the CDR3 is TGTGCCAGCAGTGTGTCTGAAGCTTTCTTT.

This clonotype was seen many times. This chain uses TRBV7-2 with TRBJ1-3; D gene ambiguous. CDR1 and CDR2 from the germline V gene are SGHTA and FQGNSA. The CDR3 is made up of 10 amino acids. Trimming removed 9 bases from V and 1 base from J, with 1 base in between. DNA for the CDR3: TGTGCCAGTTCTGGAAACACCATATATTTT. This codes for CASSGNTIYF.

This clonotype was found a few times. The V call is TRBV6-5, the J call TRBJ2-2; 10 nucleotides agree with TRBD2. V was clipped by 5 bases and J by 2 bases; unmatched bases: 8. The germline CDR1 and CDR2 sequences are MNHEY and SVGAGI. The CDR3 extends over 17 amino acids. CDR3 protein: CASSSGGAKLNTGELFF. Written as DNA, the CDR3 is TGTGCCAGCAGTAGCGGGGGGGCCAAACTTAACACCGGGGAGCTGTTTTTT.

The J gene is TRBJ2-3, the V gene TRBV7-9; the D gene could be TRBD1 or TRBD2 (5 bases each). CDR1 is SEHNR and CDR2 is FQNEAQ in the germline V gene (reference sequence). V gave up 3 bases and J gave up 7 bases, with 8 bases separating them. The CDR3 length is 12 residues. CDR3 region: CASSFGANTQYF. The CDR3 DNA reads TGTGCCAGCAGCTTCGGGGCGAATACGCAGTATTTT. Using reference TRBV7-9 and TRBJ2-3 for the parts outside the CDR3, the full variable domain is DTGVSQNPRHKITKRGQNVTFRCDPISEHNRLYWYRQTLGQGPEFLTYFQNEAQLEKSRLLSDRFSAERPKGSFSTLEIQRTEQGDSAMYLCASSFGANTQYFGPGTRLTVL.

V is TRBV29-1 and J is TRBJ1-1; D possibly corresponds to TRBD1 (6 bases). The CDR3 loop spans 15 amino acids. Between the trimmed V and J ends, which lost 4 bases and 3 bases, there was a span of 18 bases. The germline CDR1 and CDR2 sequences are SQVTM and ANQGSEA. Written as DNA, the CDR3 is TGCAGCGTTGGAGGGGGGGCGCTTGGGGACACTGAAGCTTTCTTT. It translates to CSVGGGALGDTEAFF.

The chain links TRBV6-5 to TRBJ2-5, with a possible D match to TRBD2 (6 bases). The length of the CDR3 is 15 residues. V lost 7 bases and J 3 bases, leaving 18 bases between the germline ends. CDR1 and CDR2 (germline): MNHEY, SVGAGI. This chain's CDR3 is CASTPLGGPEETQYF. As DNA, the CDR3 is TGTGCCAGCACCCCCCTGGGGGGACCCGAAGAGACCCAGTACTTC.

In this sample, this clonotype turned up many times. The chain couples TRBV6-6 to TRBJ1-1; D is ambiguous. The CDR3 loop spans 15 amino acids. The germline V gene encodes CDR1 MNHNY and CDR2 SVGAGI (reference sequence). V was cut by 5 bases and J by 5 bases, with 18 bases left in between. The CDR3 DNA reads TGTGCCAGCAGTAGGCCGTTCTGGGCGCGGACTGAAGCTTTCTTT. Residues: CASSRPFWARTEAFF.

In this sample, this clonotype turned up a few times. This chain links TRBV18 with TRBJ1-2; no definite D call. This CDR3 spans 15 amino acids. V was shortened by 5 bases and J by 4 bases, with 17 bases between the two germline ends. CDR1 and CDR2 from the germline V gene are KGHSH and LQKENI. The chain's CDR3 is CASSEGLGRLYGYTF. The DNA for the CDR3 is TGTGCCAGCTCAGAAGGGTTAGGCAGACTCTATGGCTACACCTTC. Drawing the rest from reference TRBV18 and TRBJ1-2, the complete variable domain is NAGVMQNPRHLVRRRGQEARLRCSPMKGHSHVYWYRQLPEEGLKFMVYLQKENIIDESGMPKERFSAEFPKEGPSILRIQQVVRGDSAAYFCASSEGLGRLYGYTFGSGTRLTVV.

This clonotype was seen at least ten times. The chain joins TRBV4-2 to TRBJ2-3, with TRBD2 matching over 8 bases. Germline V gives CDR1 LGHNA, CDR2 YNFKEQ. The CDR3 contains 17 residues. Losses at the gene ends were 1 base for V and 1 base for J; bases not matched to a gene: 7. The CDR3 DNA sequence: TGTGCCAGCAGCCAAGGGGGTAGCGGGGCCCGCACAGATACGCAGTATTTT. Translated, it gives CASSQGGSGARTDTQYF.

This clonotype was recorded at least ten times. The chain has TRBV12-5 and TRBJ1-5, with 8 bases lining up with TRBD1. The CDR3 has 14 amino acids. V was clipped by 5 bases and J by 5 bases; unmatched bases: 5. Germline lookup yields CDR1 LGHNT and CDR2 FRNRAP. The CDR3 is CASGPQGAYQPQHF. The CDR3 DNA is TGTGCTAGTGGTCCGCAGGGGGCTTATCAGCCCCAGCATTTT.

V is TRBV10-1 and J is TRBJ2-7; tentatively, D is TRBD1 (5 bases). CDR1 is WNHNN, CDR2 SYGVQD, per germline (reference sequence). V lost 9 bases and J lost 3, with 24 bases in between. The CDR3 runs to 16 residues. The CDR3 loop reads CASGMLGAGPFYEQYV. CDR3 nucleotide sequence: TGCGCCAGTGGGATGTTAGGGGCTGGACCTTTCTACGAGCAGTACGTC.

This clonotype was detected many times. Written as DNA, the CDR3 is TGCAGTGCTCAGCAAGAGACCCAGTACTTC. It is translated as CSAQQETQYF. The chain combines TRBV20-1 with TRBJ2-5; D unclear. V lost 5 bases to trimming and J lost 2 bases, with 3 bases between them. The CDR3 is 10 amino acids. From germline, CDR1 is DFQATT and CDR2 SNEGSKA (reference sequence).

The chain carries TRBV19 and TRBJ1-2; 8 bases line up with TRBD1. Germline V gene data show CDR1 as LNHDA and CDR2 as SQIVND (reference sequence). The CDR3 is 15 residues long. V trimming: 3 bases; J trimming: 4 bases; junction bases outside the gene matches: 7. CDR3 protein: CASSIGGTGGYGYTF. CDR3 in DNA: TGTGCCAGTAGTATCGGAGGAACAGGGGGCTATGGCTACACCTTC.